This TCR beta chain was sequenced for a study of T cells in localized non-small cell lung cancer. This clone is medium-sized by share. Trimming removed 4 bases from V and 6 bases from J, with 15 bases in between. The CDR3 has 15 amino acids. Germline CDR1 is SGHNT and CDR2 is YENEEA. TCRdb's table, derived via immunoSEQ multiplex PCR, lists solely in-frame clones and lacks some. This repertoire shows a few thousand clones, approximately 25% found once; its top ten account for around 17%. This receptor was taken from a male donor at least 60 years old with stage I lung adenocarcinoma. This rearrangement joins TRBV11-3 to TRBJ1-4; TRBD1 is a possible D gene (6 bases). Sequenced here: lung tumor tissue, sampled before any cancer treatment. The CDR3 sequence is CASSSDYRVDEKLFF. The CDR3 nucleotides are TGTGCCAGCAGCTCGGATTACAGGGTTGATGAAAAACTGTTTTTT.